These 31 T cell receptor beta chains came from one sample sequenced in a study of T cell responses to AZD1222 COVID-19 vaccine. TCRdb keeps only in-frame clones here, not all; method: immunoSEQ multiplex PCR. The sample includes around 140,000 clones, about 91% seen only once; the top ten take 9.3%. Specimen: peripheral blood, collected 28 days after the second AZD1222 dose. These receptor sequences come from an adult who received the AZD1222 COVID-19 vaccine.

The rearrangement uses TRBV18 and TRBJ1-1, with a tentative D call TRBD1 (6 bases). V was cut by 3 bases and J by 7 bases, with 12 bases left in between. This CDR3 region has 13 residues. Germline assignment: CDR1 KGHSH and CDR2 LQKENI. Here the CDR3 reads CASSPDRRGEAFF. DNA of the CDR3: TGTGCCAGCTCACCGGACAGACGAGGTGAAGCTTTCTTT.

The chain uses TRBV15 and TRBJ1-2; 7 bases agree with TRBD1. Germline V gene sequence: CDR1 LNHNV, CDR2 YYDKDF (reference sequence). The CDR3 is 13 amino acids. Germline trimming cut 2 bases from V and 5 bases from J; bases unmatched to any gene: 2. CDR3 loop: CATSRPGGYGYTF. The DNA for the CDR3 is TGTGCCACCAGCAGACCAGGGGGTTATGGCTACACCTTC.

The DNA of the CDR3 is TGTGCCAGCGGGGTCACTGGGGGAAGTAATTCACCCCTCCACTTT. Residues: CASGVTGGSNSPLHF. The rearrangement joins TRBV6-5 to TRBJ1-6, with D perhaps matching TRBD1 (5 bases). Germline CDR1 and CDR2: MNHEY and SVGAGI. The ends were cut back, 8 bases at V and 6 bases at J, with 17 bases in the middle. This CDR3 has 15 residues.

V is TRBV25-1 and J is TRBJ2-1; 8 positions match TRBD2. V shed 2 bases, J shed 4 bases, and the junction held 10 bases outside the gene matches. The CDR3 totals 17 residues. Germline CDR1 reads MGHDK; CDR2 reads SYGVNS. The chain's CDR3 is CASSETPPAGVYNEQFF. In nucleotides, the CDR3 is TGTGCCAGCAGTGAAACCCCCCCAGCGGGAGTATACAATGAGCAGTTCTTC.

The genes are TRBV12-3 or TRBV12-4 and TRBJ1-1, with D possibly matching TRBD1 (5 bases). The V gene lost 8 bases and the J gene lost 4 bases, with 8 bases spanning the gap. The length of the CDR3 is 11 residues. Here the CDR3 reads CASRGGTEAFF. CDR3 DNA: TGTGCCAGCCGGGGGGGCACTGAAGCTTTCTTT.

The rearrangement joins TRBV7-2 to TRBJ1-2, with D perhaps matching TRBD1 (5 bases). The CDR3 has 17 amino acids. Deletions cut 0 bases from V and 6 bases from J, with 20 bases between. Germline V CDR1 and CDR2: SGHTA, FQGNSA. The CDR3, as DNA: TGTGCCAGCAGCTTAGCGACGGGGAGGATAGGGGCAAATGGCTACACCTTC. Protein sequence: CASSLATGRIGANGYTF. Looking up the rest from reference TRBV7-2 and TRBJ1-2 gives the full variable domain: GAGVSQSPSNKVTEKGKDVELRCDPISGHTALYWYRQSLGQGLEFLIYFQGNSAPDKSGLPSDRFSAERTGGSVSTLTIQRTQQEDSAVYLCASSLATGRIGANGYTFGSGTRLTVV.

In its sample, this clone was seen once. The V gene is TRBV15, the J gene TRBJ1-3; no clear D gene. The CDR3 length is 12 residues. Germline CDR1 LNHNV, CDR2 YYDKDF (reference sequence). Trimming pared 0 bases from V and 9 bases from J, leaving 6 bases between. The CDR3 region is CATSRDRVTIYF. The CDR3, as DNA: TGTGCCACCAGCAGAGATCGGGTCACCATATATTTT.

The V call is TRBV12-3 or TRBV12-4, the J call TRBJ1-2, with 7 bases matching TRBD1. V was pared by 2 bases and J by 8 bases, with 5 bases of the junction left unmatched. This CDR3 comprises 13 residues. CDR3 sequence (DNA): TGTGCCAGCAGTTTATCCAGGGGGAGAGGCTACACCTTC. Protein sequence: CASSLSRGRGYTF.

The chain links TRBV2 to TRBJ2-5, with D perhaps matching TRBD2 (5 bases). V was trimmed by 4 bases and J by 4 bases, leaving 16 bases between them. Germline V gene sequence: CDR1 SNHLY, CDR2 FYNNEI. The CDR3 contains 15 residues. This CDR3 is CASSGTALSAETQYF. CDR3 DNA sequence: TGTGCCAGCAGTGGGACTGCGCTTAGTGCAGAGACCCAGTACTTC.

The chain joins TRBV9 to TRBJ1-4, with 7 bases aligning to TRBD1. The V segment lost 3 bases and the J segment 8 bases; nucleotides outside the gene matches: 10. CDR1 and CDR2 from the germline V gene are SGDLS and YYNGEE. There are 15 residues in the CDR3. The CDR3 nucleotides are TGTGCCAGCAGCGCCCAGACAGGGTCTGGAGAAAAACTGTTTTTT. This encodes CASSAQTGSGEKLFF.

V gene TRBV28 combines with J gene TRBJ2-2; 14 bases agree with TRBD2. The CDR3 consists of 21 residues. CDR1 is MDHEN, CDR2 SYDVKM, per germline. With 2 bases clipped from V and 3 bases from J, the junction kept 14 bases outside the gene matches. The CDR3 spells CASSLRIPGLAGAADTGELFF. As DNA, the CDR3 is TGTGCCAGCAGTTTAAGGATACCGGGACTAGCGGGGGCCGCGGACACCGGGGAGCTGTTTTTT.

V usage is TRBV28 and J usage is TRBJ2-7, with 7 nucleotides matching TRBD1. With 6 bases clipped from V and 7 bases from J, the junction kept 9 bases outside the gene matches. Germline V gives CDR1 MDHEN, CDR2 SYDVKM. The CDR3 consists of 13 residues. CDR3 sequence: CASRGGQLLEQYF. The CDR3 DNA reads TGTGCCAGCAGAGGGGGACAGCTCTTGGAGCAGTACTTC.

V and J are TRBV19 and TRBJ1-3, with a tentative D call TRBD1 (6 bases). There are 14 residues in the CDR3. Germline-derived CDR1 and CDR2 are LNHDA and SQIVND (reference sequence). Trimming removed 5 bases from V and 4 bases from J, with 12 bases in between. The CDR3 region has the DNA TGTGCCAGTAGTCCTCAGGGGTCCGGAAACACCATATATTTT. Its protein product is CASSPQGSGNTIYF.

This clone appeared once. This chain links TRBV11-2 with TRBJ1-2, with a tentative D call TRBD1 (6 bases). The germline CDR1 and CDR2 sequences are SGHAT and FQNNGV. The CDR3 runs to 16 residues. V lost 2 bases and J 2 bases, leaving 15 bases between the germline ends. CDR3 loop: CASSLPYDRFNYGYTF. The CDR3 nucleotides read TGTGCCAGCAGCTTACCCTACGACAGGTTCAACTATGGCTACACCTTC.

The V and J genes are TRBV19 and TRBJ1-1; D gene unclear. The CDR3 runs 13 residues. Germline CDR1 reads LNHDA; CDR2 reads SQIVND (reference sequence). V gave up 5 bases and J gave up 0 bases, with 7 bases separating them. CDR3 region: CASSAKMNTEAFF. CDR3 bases: TGTGCCAGTAGTGCTAAAATGAACACTGAAGCTTTCTTT.

V and J are TRBV6-5 and TRBJ1-2, with D maybe TRBD1 (6 bases). Germline CDR1 reads MNHEY; CDR2 reads SVGAGI. The V gene lost 7 bases and the J gene lost 3 bases, with 12 bases spanning the gap. The length of the CDR3 is 13 residues. In DNA, the CDR3 is TGTGCCAGCATGCGACACAGGGACTATGGCTACACCTTC. Translating gives CASMRHRDYGYTF.

The chain uses TRBV6-5 and TRBJ1-6, with 7 bases identical to TRBD1. The CDR3 extends over 12 amino acids. Germline V gene sequence: CDR1 MNHEY, CDR2 SVGAGI. J gave up 9 bases and V 7 bases, and 3 bases lay outside the gene matches. DNA for the CDR3: TGTGCCAGCAAGGGGGCTGGTTCACCCCTCCACTTT. Translated, it gives CASKGAGSPLHF.

V and J are TRBV7-8 and TRBJ1-2, with 8 bases fitting TRBD1. The germline gives CDR1 SGHVS, CDR2 FQNEAQ. The V and J ends lost 5 bases and 2 bases, in that order; junction bases with no gene match: 7. This CDR3 is built from 15 residues. CDR3 residues: CASSRGQGANYGYTF. In nucleotides, the CDR3 is TGTGCCAGCAGCCGCGGACAGGGTGCGAACTATGGCTACACCTTC. Based on the CDR3 plus reference TRBV7-8 and TRBJ1-2, the full variable domain is GAGVSQSPRYKVAKRGQDVALRCDPISGHVSLFWYQQALGQGPEFLTYFQNEAQLDKSGLPSDRFFAERPEGSVSTLKIQRTQQEDSAVYLCASSRGQGANYGYTFGSGTRLTVV.

This CDR3 is CATSNSYGYTF. CDR3 DNA sequence: TGTGCCACCAGCAACAGCTATGGCTACACCTTC. The chain employs TRBV15 and TRBJ1-2; D is ambiguous. CDR1 and CDR2 (germline): LNHNV, YYDKDF (reference sequence). The CDR3 runs 11 residues. The V gene lost 4 bases and the J gene lost 4 bases, with 4 bases spanning the gap.

CDR3 in amino acids: CASSFTGSEQYF. CDR3 in DNA: TGTGCCAGCAGCTTCACAGGGTCCGAGCAGTACTTC. V is TRBV5-4 and J is TRBJ2-7, with D possibly TRBD1 on 6 matching bases. The germline V gene has CDR1 SGHNT and CDR2 YYREEE (reference sequence). The CDR3 runs 12 residues. V was clipped by 2 bases and J by 6 bases, with 9 bases between them.

The V gene is TRBV10-2, the J gene TRBJ1-5; D remains unclear. CDR1 and CDR2 from the germline V gene are WSHSY and SAAADI. V dropped 2 bases and J dropped 4 bases, with 6 bases sitting between them. The CDR3 has 13 amino acids. The CDR3 is CASSEPGNQPQHF. For the CDR3, the DNA is TGCGCCAGCAGTGAGCCGGGAAATCAGCCCCAGCATTTT.

This clone was observed a handful of times. The V gene is TRBV7-2, the J gene TRBJ1-4, with 9 bases that match TRBD1. The V segment lost 4 bases and the J segment 8 bases; nucleotides outside the gene matches: 5. The CDR3 contains 14 residues. From germline, CDR1 is SGHTA and CDR2 FQGNSA. The CDR3 region is CASSSGTGYEKLFF. CDR3 bases: TGTGCCAGCAGCTCCGGGACAGGGTACGAAAAACTGTTTTTT. Complete variable domain (other parts from reference TRBV7-2 and TRBJ1-4): GAGVSQSPSNKVTEKGKDVELRCDPISGHTALYWYRQSLGQGLEFLIYFQGNSAPDKSGLPSDRFSAERTGGSVSTLTIQRTQQEDSAVYLCASSSGTGYEKLFFGSGTQLSVL.

A few counts support this clone. This chain uses TRBV4-2 with TRBJ2-3; TRBD2 agrees at 7 bases. The J segment lost 2 bases and the V segment lost 5 bases, leaving 10 bases of the junction unmatched. The CDR3 contains 16 residues. Germline CDR1 is LGHNA and CDR2 is YNFKEQ. The CDR3 loop is CASSKDGTINTDTQYF. The CDR3 nucleotides are TGTGCCAGCAGCAAGGATGGGACTATTAACACAGATACGCAGTATTTT.

This clone was recorded only once. The V call is TRBV7-2, the J call TRBJ2-5; D is unclear. This CDR3 is built from 13 residues. Germline CDR1 and CDR2: SGHTA and FQGNSA. Trimming shortened V by 2 bases and J by 2 bases, and 6 bases separated the two germline ends. Here the CDR3 DNA reads TGTGCCAGCAGCTTATGGCAGCAAGAGACCCAGTACTTC. It yields the protein CASSLWQQETQYF.

The chain uses TRBV6-2 or TRBV6-3 and TRBJ2-1, with TRBD2 matching over 7 bases. The CDR3 is 14 residues long. The J segment lost 8 bases and the V segment lost 2 bases, leaving 6 bases of the junction unmatched. Germline CDR1 MNHEY, CDR2 SVGEGT. The CDR3 loop reads CASSYEGGGDEQFF. DNA of the CDR3: TGTGCCAGCAGTTACGAGGGCGGGGGTGATGAGCAGTTCTTC.

This sequence joins TRBV21-1 and TRBJ1-4. TRBV21-1 is an annotated pseudogene. The CDR3 has 11 amino acids. This CDR3 reads CASSKCEKLFF. DNA for the CDR3: TGTGCCAGCAGCAAATGTGAAAAACTGTTTTTT.

The chain is built from TRBV19 and TRBJ2-1; D not certain. CDR3 length equals 13 residues. CDR1 LNHDA and CDR2 SQIVND come from the germline V gene (reference sequence). Trimming took 1 base from V and 6 from J, leaving 7 bases between them. CDR3 coding DNA: TGTGCCAGTAGTATAGGTAGGCCCAATGAGCAGTTCTTC. It codes for CASSIGRPNEQFF.

CDR3 sequence: CATSTGGYTDTQYF. CDR3 bases: TGTGCCACCTCGACAGGGGGATACACAGATACGCAGTATTTT. The rearrangement joins TRBV19 to TRBJ2-3; TRBD1 matches 9 bases. Trimming removed 10 bases from V and 2 bases from J; junction bases left unmatched: 7. This CDR3 spans 14 amino acids. Germline lookup yields CDR1 LNHDA and CDR2 SQIVND (reference sequence).

The sample holds one count of this clone. The J gene is TRBJ2-3, the V gene TRBV24-1; 8 bases are a match to TRBD1. CDR3 size: 16 residues. Germline V gives CDR1 KGHDR, CDR2 SFDVKD. V lost 3 bases to trimming and J lost 4 bases; unmatched junction nucleotides: 8. CDR3 residues: CATSDPATGDSDTQYF. The CDR3 DNA sequence: TGTGCCACCAGTGATCCTGCGACAGGGGACTCAGATACGCAGTATTTT.

The CDR3 sequence is CASSEGGGAVDTQYF. The CDR3 DNA is TGTGCCAGTAGTGAAGGCGGGGGGGCAGTAGATACGCAGTATTTT. The gene calls are TRBV19 and TRBJ2-3; 9 positions match TRBD2. Per germline, CDR1 LNHDA and CDR2 SQIVND (reference sequence). The CDR3 is made up of 15 amino acids. V lost 5 bases, J lost 5 bases, and 8 bases stayed unmatched.

This chain uses TRBV6-5 with TRBJ1-4; the D is unclear. Per germline, CDR1 MNHEY and CDR2 SVGAGI. Trimming pared 6 bases from V and 8 bases from J, leaving 16 bases between. The CDR3 sequence is 14 residues long. CDR3 in DNA: TGTGCCAGCAGCCTGAGCAGTCGTGGCGAAAAACTGTTTTTT. Residues: CASSLSSRGEKLFF.